What follows is one TCR beta chain and its context. This sample was taken from a study of human CD8 memory T cell subsets. The CDR3 totals 13 residues. CDR1 and CDR2 (germline): MNHEY, SVGAGI. It was UMI-labeled 5' RACE by which the TCR beta libraries were made. TCRdb derives one entry per CDR3 protein from the 5' RACE reads, leaving out DNA. This sample's clone table lists roughly 10,000 distinct CDR3 sequences. The clonotype originates from a human donor in good health. The sequencing input was CD8+ T cells from PBMCs. V is TRBV6-5 and J is TRBJ2-3; with no DNA, the TCRdb D assignment of TRBD1 cannot be verified. The CDR3 region is CATAGESTDTQYF.